These 21 T cell receptor beta chains share one sample of origin, sequenced in a study of breast tumors, draining lymph nodes, adjacent tissues (TCRdb year 2016). Receptor libraries were prepared by multiplex PCR. Sequencing used an Illumina HiSeq 2000. The public reads were reanalyzed by TCRdb: fastp trimming at Q25, MiXCR alignment, in-frame beta chains only. Rows are combined by CDR3 protein, so each entry shows the most common genes and DNA. For this sample there are about 66,000 distinct CDR3 sequences; approximately 45% appear just once. Approximately 9.1% of the sample goes to the ten largest clones. Material: breast tumor tissue. The receptors shown here come from a female donor with breast cancer. Some clones in this sample may be carry-over from other donors' samples.

Comment on this clonotype: This could be a read error, since a much larger clone is one nucleotide away. Since the CDR3 does not end with the conserved phenylalanine or tryptophan, this likely comes from a read error. V is TRBV12-3 or TRBV12-4 and J is TRBJ2-2; D gene uncertain. The CDR3 is 13 residues long. V lost 7 bases to trimming and J lost 4 bases, with 10 bases between them. The CDR3 nucleotides are TGTGCCAGCAAGGACCTTCGCACCGGGGAGCTGTTTTCT. This codes for CASKDLRTGELFS.

This clonotype has a count of ten or more. The V call is TRBV12-3 or TRBV12-4, the J call TRBJ2-2; 7 bases map to TRBD1. Losses at the gene ends were 1 base for V and 5 bases for J; bases not matched to a gene: 16. This CDR3 region has 19 residues. Here the CDR3 DNA reads TGTGCCAGCAGTTTAGTACTAGACAGGGCTAACCGACGTACCGGGGAGCTGTTTTTT. Translating it yields CASSLVLDRANRRTGELFF.

Many counts were recorded for this clonotype. The CDR3 DNA reads TGTGCCAGCAGCCCCCGGAGGACAGGGGGAACGTGGGAGACCCAGTACTTC. Amino acids: CASSPRRTGGTWETQYF. The chain carries TRBV4-2 and TRBJ2-5, with 10 bases identical to TRBD1. V was pared by 4 bases and J by 5 bases, with 13 bases of the junction left unmatched. The germline CDR1 and CDR2 sequences are LGHNA and YNFKEQ. CDR3 length: 17 amino acids.

This clonotype was counted at least ten times. The chain is built from TRBV7-6 and TRBJ1-1, with TRBD1 as a possible D gene (5 bases). This CDR3 has 18 residues. The germline V and J ends were trimmed by 2 bases and 4 bases, with 23 bases remaining between them. In germline, CDR1 is SGHVS, CDR2 FNYEAQ. The CDR3 sequence is CASSLRMAGQGRATEAFF. In DNA, the CDR3 is TGTGCCAGCAGCTTAAGAATGGCGGGTCAGGGCCGTGCCACTGAAGCTTTCTTT.

A word on this clonotype: A read error may be the cause here, since a much bigger clone is one base away. The chain recombines TRBV11-2 with TRBJ2-3, with D perhaps given as TRBD1 or TRBD2 (5 bases each). Trimming left V 8 bases short and J 4 bases short, with 28 bases between. The CDR3 covers 18 residues. From germline, CDR1 is SGHAT and CDR2 FQNNGV. The CDR3 region is CASAQEGEGLPGADTQYF. As DNA, the CDR3 is TGTGCCAGCGCCCAAGAAGGCGAGGGGCTCCCCGGCGCAGATACGCAGTATTTT.

Remarks on this clonotype: A much larger clone differs from this one at a single base, so this may be a read error. The chain recombines TRBV16 with TRBJ2-1; 7 bases align to TRBD2. Per germline, CDR1 KGHSY and CDR2 FQNENV. The CDR3 totals 13 residues. CDR3 nucleotide sequence: TGTGCCAGCAGCCCTCCATCCGCGGGGGTGCAGTCCTTC. Its protein is CASSPPSAGVQSF. Together with reference TRBV16 and TRBJ2-1, the CDR3 gives the full variable domain: GEEVAQTPKHLVRGEGQKAKLYCAPIKGHSYVFWYQQVLKNEFKFLISFQNENVFDETGMPKERFSAKCLPNSPCSLEIQATKLEDSAVYFCASSPPSAGVQSFGPGTRLTVL.

The table lists this clonotype with many counts. The chain carries TRBV7-9 and TRBJ1-6; D might be TRBD1 (6 bases). Germline V CDR1 and CDR2: SEHNR, FQNEAQ (reference sequence). The length of the CDR3 is 14 residues. V lost 3 bases, J lost 6 bases, and 9 bases lay in between. CDR3 in amino acids: CASSLQGTNSPLHF. As DNA, the CDR3 is TGTGCCAGCAGCTTGCAGGGGACTAATTCACCCCTCCACTTT.

Here the CDR3 reads CASRDWQGTDTQYF. For the CDR3, the DNA is TGTGCCAGCAGGGATTGGCAGGGCACAGATACGCAGTATTTT. The chain couples TRBV5-5 to TRBJ2-3; D gene uncertain. This CDR3 has 14 amino acids. Between the trimmed V and J ends, which lost 5 bases and 1 base, there was a span of 11 bases. Per the germline V gene, CDR1 is SGHKS and CDR2 is YYEKEE (reference sequence).

The chain joins TRBV9 to TRBJ2-2; 10 nucleotides line up with TRBD2. There are 16 residues in the CDR3. Germline values: CDR1 SGDLS, CDR2 YYNGEE. This CDR3 reads CARDPERGGDTGELFF. The DNA of the CDR3 is TGTGCTAGAGACCCGGAGCGGGGGGGAGACACCGGGGAGCTGTTTTTT.

This clonotype was recorded once. V is TRBV7-9 and J is TRBJ2-3; 13 bases fit TRBD2. The CDR3 length is 15 residues. J lost 5 bases, V lost 6 bases, and 5 bases had no gene match. CDR1 SEHNR and CDR2 FQNEAQ come from the germline V gene (reference sequence). In DNA form, the CDR3 reads TGTGCCAGCAGTATGGGACTAGCGGGAAGAGATACGCAGTATTTT. Translation: CASSMGLAGRDTQYF.

The chain employs TRBV20-1 and TRBJ2-7; 8 bases are shared with TRBD2. There are 13 residues in the CDR3. In germline, CDR1 is DFQATT, CDR2 SNEGSKA (reference sequence). Trimming removed 8 bases from V and 3 bases from J; junction bases left unmatched: 9. CDR3 DNA sequence: TGCAGTACTGTAGCGGGGCTGTGCTACGAGCAGTACTTC. Its translation: CSTVAGLCYEQYF.

This clonotype came up many times. The genes are TRBV6-1 and TRBJ2-5; 9 bases align to TRBD2. The CDR3 has 16 residues. V was clipped by 0 bases and J by 6 bases; unmatched bases: 8. The germline CDR1 and CDR2 sequences are MNHNS and SASEGT. CDR3 nucleotides: TGTGCCAGCAGTGAAGCGGATTGGAGCGGGAGGAAGACCCAGTACTTC. It yields the protein CASSEADWSGRKTQYF.

This clonotype was observed many times. This chain uses TRBV9 with TRBJ1-2, with TRBD1 identical over 7 bases. The CDR3 is made up of 16 amino acids. The V gene end was trimmed by 6 bases and the J gene end by 4 bases; junction bases not matched to a gene: 15. CDR1 and CDR2 from the germline V gene are SGDLS and YYNGEE. Here the CDR3 reads CASKTGTDQGAYGYTF. The CDR3 DNA follows: TGTGCCAGCAAAACCGGGACAGATCAAGGGGCCTATGGCTACACCTTC.

Comments on this clonotype: Germline is not matched at one junction end, which may reflect a read error. The V call is TRBV5-6, the J call TRBJ1-4; unclear D gene. Germline V gene lookup returns CDR1 SGHDT and CDR2 YYEEEE. The CDR3 runs to 15 residues. The CDR3 here is CASGLLEATNEKLFF. The CDR3 nucleotides read TGTGCCAGCGGCTTGTTGGAAGCAACTAATGAAAAACTGTTTTTT.

By sample share, this clonotype is medium-sized. The chain carries TRBV5-8 and TRBJ2-1; D call uncertain. The CDR3 is made up of 13 amino acids. Germline V gene lookup returns CDR1 SGHTS and CDR2 YDEGEE. The V and J ends lost 1 base and 4 bases respectively, with 6 bases between them. Here the CDR3 DNA reads TGTGCCAGCAGCTTGACAGATTACAATGAGCAGTTCTTC. Translating gives CASSLTDYNEQFF.

This chain joins TRBV11-2 and TRBJ1-2; no firm D call. Germline values: CDR1 SGHAT, CDR2 FQNNGV. This CDR3 is built from 14 residues. CDR3 sequence reads: CASRTGQEEYGYTF. CDR3 DNA sequence: TGTGCTTCCCGGACGGGTCAGGAAGAATATGGCTACACCTTC.

This clonotype appeared many times. The rearrangement joins TRBV7-8 to TRBJ2-4; TRBD1 is a possible D gene (6 bases). CDR1 is SGHVS, CDR2 FQNEAQ, per germline. The CDR3 covers 16 residues. V was pared by 4 bases and J by 1 base, with 14 bases between. CDR3 bases: TGTGCCAGCAGCTCGAGGGGGTTTTGGGCCAAAAACATTCAGTACTTC. The encoded protein is CASSSRGFWAKNIQYF.

The chain couples TRBV20-1 to TRBJ2-5, with TRBD2 matching 8 bases. The germline gives CDR1 DFQATT, CDR2 SNEGSKA (reference sequence). The CDR3 runs 14 residues. V shed 1 base and J 5 bases; nucleotides not matched to a gene: 6. CDR3: CSARGGTRTETQYF. The CDR3 region has the DNA TGCAGTGCTAGAGGTGGGACTAGGACGGAGACCCAGTACTTC.

V and J are TRBV9 and TRBJ2-5; D remains unclear. V lost 3 bases, J lost 5 bases, and 11 bases lay in between. The CDR3 extends over 13 amino acids. CDR1 and CDR2 (germline): SGDLS, YYNGEE. The CDR3 region is CASSAGQVETQYF. In nucleotides, the CDR3 is TGTGCCAGCAGCGCCGGTCAAGTTGAGACCCAGTACTTC.

This clonotype was observed a few times. A much larger clone sits a single nucleotide away, making a read error possible. The chain couples TRBV5-1 to TRBJ2-7, with D unresolved. CDR1 and CDR2 (germline): SGHRS, YFSETQ. The CDR3 covers 12 residues. In DNA form, the CDR3 reads TGCGCCAGCAGTCAGGAGTCCTACGAGCACTACTTC. Its protein is CASSQESYEHYF.

This clonotype came up many times. The rearrangement joins TRBV6-1 to TRBJ1-5; tentative D call: TRBD1 (6 bases). This CDR3 region has 17 residues. Per the germline V gene, CDR1 is MNHNS and CDR2 is SASEGT. V lost 3 bases to trimming and J lost 0 bases, with 15 bases between them. The CDR3 bases are TGTGCCAGCAGTGACAGGGGTCCCCTCGATAGCAATCAGCCCCAGCATTTT. It translates to CASSDRGPLDSNQPQHF.